Listed below are T cell receptor beta chains from one sample, sequenced in a study of blood T cell repertoires in COVID-19. Sequencing was performed with immunoSEQ multiplex PCR; in TCRdb, only in-frame clones are kept and a portion is missing. The sample has 180,000 or so clones, approximately 82% seen once. Sequencing was performed on PBMCs or T cells enriched from blood (not recorded which). These receptors all come from a woman aged 50 to 65 who had recovered from COVID-19. The CDR3 runs from the conserved cysteine through the conserved F or W. The D gene is left open where the match is weak.

v_gene,j_gene,d_gene,CDR3aa
TRBV19,TRBJ2-1,TRBD1,CASSIARGLVNEQFF
TRBV6-5,TRBJ1-2,.,CASSSPAGKTNYGYTF
TRBV28,TRBJ1-1,.,CASSSGSTEAFF
TRBV5-6,TRBJ2-6,.,CASSDTRSGANVLTF
TRBV6-8,TRBJ1-2,.,CASSYERGTPTF
TRBV27,TRBJ2-3,.,CASTQRRTSTDTQYF
TRBV27,TRBJ1-2,TRBD1,CASRIGQGYGYTF
TRBV19,TRBJ2-5,.,CASQPAGIQETQYF
TRBV11-2,TRBJ1-2,.,CASSPAGRGYTF
TRBV10-1,TRBJ2-1,TRBD2,CASSESSGLAGGNYNEQFF
TRBV4-3,TRBJ1-4,TRBD1,CASSQRLPGTGDEKLFF
TRBV5-1,TRBJ1-1,.,CASRGSGYEAFF
TRBV24-1,TRBJ2-3,TRBD2,CATSAAGGQYTQYF
TRBV15,TRBJ2-2,TRBD2,CATSSGWRREERTGELFF
TRBV28,TRBJ1-6,.,CASSLALNSPLHF
TRBV28,TRBJ2-5,.,CASRVGGPLGTQYF
TRBV6-1,TRBJ1-2,.,CASSENLSGGYTF
TRBV18,TRBJ1-2,.,CASSPLNLKKGDPDYGYTF
TRBV9,TRBJ1-1,TRBD1,CASSALGGSEAFF
TRBV7-9,TRBJ2-5,.,CASSLGMGELRETQYF
TRBV7-9,TRBJ2-3,.,CASSGGTARPTQDTQYF
TRBV9,TRBJ2-5,TRBD2,CASSVASGGARETQYF
TRBV11-3,TRBJ2-1,.,CASSAEEGLAYNEQFF
TRBV10-1,TRBJ1-5,.,CASRHSAGTNQPQHF
TRBV11-3,TRBJ2-1,.,CASSSTINEQFF
TRBV14,TRBJ2-1,.,CASSQDALSSYNEQFF
TRBV19,TRBJ1-2,TRBD1,CASRKTTGANYGYTF
TRBV12-5,TRBJ1-1,.,CASGPLWGETEAFF
TRBV4-3,TRBJ1-1,.,CASSQEAATEAFF
TRBV28,TRBJ1-6,TRBD1,CASHLPTGGGGPLHF
TRBV19,TRBJ2-3,.,CATRFPGSGTDTQYF
TRBV9,TRBJ1-1,TRBD1,CASSATGAEAFF
TRBV12-1,TRBJ1-1,.,CASSVRDTGPGQGEAFF
TRBV18,TRBJ1-1,TRBD1,CASSTGQGITEAFF
TRBV11-2,TRBJ2-1,.,CASSNGLNNEQFF
TRBV5-6,TRBJ1-2,TRBD1,CASSLEGQGRTNYGYTF
TRBV10-1,TRBJ2-1,TRBD2,CASSLLAGKGEQFF
TRBV29-1,TRBJ2-3,.,CSVEASTDTQYF
TRBV9,TRBJ2-3,.,CASSVATRGWAGTDTQYF
TRBV12-3/TRBV12-4,TRBJ2-3,.,CASSLQAGDTQYF
TRBV29-1,TRBJ1-1,.,CSSAGGVNTEAFF
TRBV5-1,TRBJ1-1,.,CASSIESEAFF
TRBV27,TRBJ1-1,.,CASSFWGGRTEAFF
TRBV7-9,TRBJ2-1,.,CASSLWGYEQFF
TRBV3-1/TRBV3-2,TRBJ1-5,.,CASSFSKTAEQPQHF